This entry features one T cell receptor (beta chain) sequence. Its antigen remains unidentified. Germline V gene data show CDR1 as ENHRY and CDR2 as SYGVKD. The CDR3 is 18 residues long. The trim removed 10 bases at V and 0 bases at J, leaving 20 bases unmatched. Calling Graves' hyperthyroidism stable meant ophthalmopathy did not progress within 18 months. RNA transcripts provided the source from which TCR beta CDR3 regions were amplified. TCR CDR3 underwent first-round RT-PCR with the HTBI primer set. Using its own MiXCR run on the multiplex PCR reads, TCRdb lists one record per CDR3 protein. The data contain roughly 800,000 distinct CDR3 sequences, 38% of them seen just once; the ten biggest clones take up 8.9%. These data originate in a study of T cells in Graves' hyperthyroidism and ophthalmopathy. Overall study results and limits: A 13 V-J signature model discriminated ophthalmopathy versus stable hyperthyroidism.

The TCR originated in a man between 18 and 35 years old with Graves' hyperthyroidism. Specimen: blood. The chain uses TRBV10-3 and TRBJ1-1, with 7 nucleotides matching TRBD1. CDR3 DNA: TGTGCCAGCAGGGGGAACTCCCCTACAGGGGCGATGAACACTGAAGCTTTCTTT. Protein: CASRGNSPTGAMNTEAFF.